This note documents a single TCR beta chain sequence. This CDR3 region has 15 residues. The V and J ends lost 3 bases and 0 bases, in that order; junction bases with no gene match: 6. Germline lookup yields CDR1 GTSNPN and CDR2 SVGIG (reference sequence). This record comes from a study of blood T cell repertoires in COVID-19. Study-wide background: Acute and convalescent COVID-19 samples came from the United States, Italy and Spain.

Clones were read by immunoSEQ multiplex PCR, and TCRdb kept only the in-frame ones, dropping some. The sample contains fewer than 200,000 clones, approximately 80% of which appear only once. The receptor was derived from a human donor in a cohort sampled during active COVID-19. The sequenced material came from peripheral blood. The chain combines TRBV30 with TRBJ1-1; TRBD1 matches at 8 bases. CDR3 nucleotide sequence: TGTGCCTGGAGCCCATGGGACAGGATGAACACTGAAGCTTTCTTT. Translating gives CAWSPWDRMNTEAFF.